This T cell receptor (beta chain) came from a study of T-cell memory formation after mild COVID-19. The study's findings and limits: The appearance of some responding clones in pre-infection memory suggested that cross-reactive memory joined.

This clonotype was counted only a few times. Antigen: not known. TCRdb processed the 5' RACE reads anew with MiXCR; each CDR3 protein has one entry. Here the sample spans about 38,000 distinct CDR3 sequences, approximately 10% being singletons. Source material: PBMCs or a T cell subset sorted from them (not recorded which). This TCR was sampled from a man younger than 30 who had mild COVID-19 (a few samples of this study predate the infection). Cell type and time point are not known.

The CDR3 loop is CASSLQGENNEQFF. In DNA form, the CDR3 reads TGTGCCAGCAGCTTACAGGGGGAAAACAATGAGCAGTTCTTC. V usage is TRBV11-3 and J usage is TRBJ2-1, with 7 bases aligning to TRBD1. CDR1 and CDR2 (germline): SGHNT, YENEEA. V dropped 2 bases and J dropped 5; count of bases not matched to a gene: 3. This CDR3 has 14 residues.